This TCR beta chain was identified in a study of CD8 T cells in Susac syndrome. As regards this clonotype: The antigen is not known.

The authors reverse transcribed 0.5 to 1 ug RNA with random hexamers. Via MiXCR, TCRdb re-called the immunoSEQ multiplex PCR reads, giving one row per CDR3 protein. This sample has fewer than 350,000 distinct CDR3 sequences; around 89% occur once, and the top ten carry 0.18%. The study's findings and limits: In its TCR sequencing and HLA analysis, the study acknowledged that the number of individuals was relatively small.

Trimming removed 2 bases from V and 8 bases from J; junction bases left unmatched: 6. Germline assignment: CDR1 GTSNPN and CDR2 SVGIG (reference sequence). The CDR3 spans 13 residues. The chain couples TRBV30 to TRBJ1-3, with TRBD1 matching 7 bases. Specimen: CD8+ T cells from PBMCs. This TCR was recovered from a human donor with multiple sclerosis. CDR3 protein: CAWSRDSRDTIYF. In DNA form, the CDR3 reads TGTGCCTGGAGTAGGGACAGCCGGGACACCATATATTTT. The variable domain in full, completed from reference TRBV30 and TRBJ1-3, reads SQTIHQWPATLVQPVGSPLSLECTVEGTSNPNLYWYRQAAGRGLQLLFYSVGIGQISSEVPQNLSASRPQDRQFILSSKKLLLSDSGFYLCAWSRDSRDTIYFGEGSWLTVV.